A selection of T cell receptor beta chains follows, all from one sample in a study of shared clonotypes between healthy human individuals. Only in-frame clones appear in the TCRdb table, and some are missing; sequencing was by immunoSEQ multiplex PCR. The table has about 580,000 clones, roughly 98% seen once. The sequenced sample was naive CD8+ T cells sorted from blood. The receptors originated from a man aged 25 to 45 in good health. Both conserved end residues are part of each CDR3. Fields, in order: D gene, clone size, J gene, V gene, CDR3 protein, CDR3 DNA. The D gene is left open where the match is weak. The listing skips clone size in some rows; elsewhere it reads once, few, many or a size class.

D: TRBD1; size: NA; J: TRBJ2-7; V: TRBV27; CDR3: CASSLSGQHYEQYF; DNA: TGTGCCAGCAGTTTATCGGGACAGCACTACGAGCAGTACTTC
D: TRBD1; size: NA; J: TRBJ2-7; V: TRBV30; CDR3: CAWREPTGGRYEQYF; DNA: TGTGCCTGGAGGGAACCTACAGGGGGCAGGTACGAGCAGTACTTC
D: NA; size: once; J: TRBJ2-7; V: TRBV9; CDR3: CASSALSGREQYF; DNA: TGTGCCAGCAGCGCCCTATCGGGGAGGGAGCAGTACTTC
D: TRBD1; size: NA; J: TRBJ2-7; V: TRBV9; CDR3: CASSAHPTGAGRDYEQYF; DNA: TGTGCCAGCAGCGCACACCCGACAGGGGCGGGTCGGGACTACGAGCAGTACTTC
D: TRBD1; size: once; J: TRBJ2-7; V: TRBV15; CDR3: CATSKTGGYEQYF; DNA: TGTGCCACCAGCAAGACAGGGGGATACGAGCAGTACTTC
D: TRBD2; size: NA; J: TRBJ2-7; V: TRBV27; CDR3: CASSLSGSTYEQYF; DNA: TGTGCCAGCAGCCTTAGCGGGAGCACCTACGAGCAGTACTTC
D: NA; size: NA; J: TRBJ2-7; V: TRBV2; CDR3: CATLLGANYEQYF; DNA: TGTGCCACCTTGCTTGGGGCTAACTACGAGCAGTACTTC
D: TRBD2; size: NA; J: TRBJ2-7; V: TRBV5-4; CDR3: CASSPGLAGTPQYF; DNA: TGTGCCAGCAGCCCGGGACTAGCGGGAACACCGCAGTACTTC
D: NA; size: once; J: TRBJ1-1; V: TRBV5-5; CDR3: CASSLDSNTEAFF; DNA: TGTGCCAGCAGCTTGGACTCGAACACTGAAGCTTTCTTT
D: TRBD2; size: NA; J: TRBJ2-2; V: TRBV11-3; CDR3: CASSSVPGGSGELFF; DNA: TGTGCCAGCAGCTCCGTTCCGGGGGGTTCCGGGGAGCTGTTTTTT
D: NA; size: once; J: TRBJ2-2; V: TRBV29-1; CDR3: CSVEEGPFTGELFF; DNA: TGCAGCGTTGAAGAGGGCCCGTTCACCGGGGAGCTGTTTTTT
D: TRBD2; size: NA; J: TRBJ2-3; V: TRBV4-1; CDR3: CASSQGTSGSGATDTQYF; DNA: TGCGCCAGCAGCCAAGGGACTAGCGGGAGTGGGGCCACAGATACGCAGTATTTT
D: TRBD2; size: NA; J: TRBJ2-7; V: TRBV9; CDR3: CASSGGLADYEQYF; DNA: TGTGCCAGCAGCGGCGGACTAGCCGACTACGAGCAGTACTTC
D: NA; size: NA; J: TRBJ2-7; V: TRBV6-5; CDR3: CASSYSGPTKKYF; DNA: TGTGCCAGCAGTTATAGTGGGCCTACGAAGAAGTACTTC
D: NA; size: NA; J: TRBJ2-1; V: TRBV30; CDR3: CAWSDRAAGGNEQFF; DNA: TGTGCCTGGAGTGATCGGGCTGCGGGCGGAAATGAGCAGTTCTTC
D: NA; size: NA; J: TRBJ2-1; V: TRBV7-9; CDR3: CASSLTSDEQFF; DNA: TGTGCCAGCAGCTTAACATCCGATGAGCAGTTCTTC
D: TRBD2; size: NA; J: TRBJ2-5; V: TRBV5-1; CDR3: CASSLGLAGEETQYF; DNA: TGCGCCAGCAGCTTGGGACTAGCGGGAGAAGAGACCCAGTACTTC
D: NA; size: NA; J: TRBJ1-5; V: TRBV28; CDR3: CASSSLRDNEQPQHF; DNA: TGTGCCAGCAGCTCCCTCCGGGACAACGAACAGCCCCAGCATTTT
D: NA; size: once; J: TRBJ2-7; V: TRBV5-1; CDR3: CASSFGESYEQYF; DNA: TGCGCCAGCAGCTTCGGGGAATCCTACGAGCAGTACTTC
D: NA; size: NA; J: TRBJ2-2; V: TRBV7-8; CDR3: CASSLGSSITGELFF; DNA: TGTGCCAGCAGCTTAGGTTCCTCCATTACCGGGGAGCTGTTTTTT
D: TRBD1; size: NA; J: TRBJ1-2; V: TRBV6-6; CDR3: CASSLTRGQGYTF; DNA: TGTGCCAGCAGCCTAACCAGGGGGCAGGGCTACACCTTC
D: TRBD1; size: NA; J: TRBJ2-1; V: TRBV9; CDR3: CASSQGAGQGVNEQFF; DNA: TGTGCCAGCAGCCAGGGAGCGGGACAGGGGGTAAATGAGCAGTTCTTC
D: NA; size: NA; J: TRBJ2-2; V: TRBV6-5; CDR3: CASSEQGLAGELFF; DNA: TGTGCCAGCAGTGAGCAGGGTTTGGCCGGGGAGCTGTTTTTT
D: NA; size: NA; J: TRBJ2-7; V: TRBV30; CDR3: CAWSVGTEYEQYF; DNA: TGTGCCTGGAGTGTAGGGACTGAATACGAGCAGTACTTC
D: NA; size: NA; J: TRBJ2-7; V: TRBV30; CDR3: CAWGGFYEQYF; DNA: TGTGCCTGGGGGGGGTTCTACGAGCAGTACTTC
D: TRBD2; size: NA; J: TRBJ2-7; V: TRBV11-2; CDR3: CASSSYESGGGYEQYF; DNA: TGTGCCAGCAGCTCTTATGAGTCGGGAGGGGGATACGAGCAGTACTTC
D: NA; size: NA; J: TRBJ2-1; V: TRBV19; CDR3: CASSPTGGNEQFF; DNA: TGTGCCAGTAGTCCCACCGGAGGAAATGAGCAGTTCTTC
D: TRBD1; size: NA; J: TRBJ1-2; V: TRBV29-1; CDR3: CSARKTGIYGYTF; DNA: TGCAGCGCCCGGAAGACAGGGATCTATGGCTACACCTTC
D: NA; size: NA; J: TRBJ2-5; V: TRBV6-5; CDR3: CASSYSKWETQYF; DNA: TGTGCCAGCAGTTACTCCAAGTGGGAGACCCAGTACTTC
D: NA; size: NA; J: TRBJ2-6; V: TRBV25-1; CDR3: CASSGGTGANVLTF; DNA: TGTGCCAGCAGTGGGGGTACTGGGGCCAACGTCCTGACTTTC
D: NA; size: NA; J: TRBJ2-5; V: TRBV21-1; CDR3: CASSQGEGRQETQYF; DNA: TGTGCCAGCAGCCAGGGGGAGGGCCGGCAAGAGACCCAGTACTTC
D: NA; size: NA; J: TRBJ1-5; V: TRBV5-8; CDR3: CASSFGNNQPQHF; DNA: TGTGCCAGCAGCTTTGGGAACAATCAGCCCCAGCATTTT
D: TRBD1; size: NA; J: TRBJ2-2; V: TRBV10-3; CDR3: CAISEPTGAGGELFF; DNA: TGTGCCATCAGTGAGCCGACAGGGGCGGGCGGGGAGCTGTTTTTT
D: TRBD2; size: NA; J: TRBJ2-1; V: TRBV7-3; CDR3: CASSSSGSAQGEQFF; DNA: TGTGCCAGCAGTTCTAGCGGGAGCGCCCAAGGGGAGCAGTTCTTC
D: TRBD2; size: NA; J: TRBJ2-1; V: TRBV6-1; CDR3: CASSESIIAGGPGEQFF; DNA: TGTGCCAGCAGTGAATCCATAATAGCGGGAGGGCCGGGTGAGCAGTTCTTC